This T cell receptor (beta chain) comes out of a study of blood T cell repertoires in COVID-19. Authors' analysis steps: Counts of nucleated cells, estimated from reference gene primer amplification, were obtained. This table comes from immunoSEQ multiplex PCR, and its TCRdb copy is limited to in-frame clones, with some not included. V and J calls and clone size follow that table, whereas D and trimming were derived from the DNA. The profile shows fewer than 45,000 clones, roughly 87% of them singletons. The CDR3 totals 15 residues. V shed 0 bases and J 4 bases; nucleotides not matched to a gene: 4. CDR1 is MGHRA, CDR2 YSYEKL, per germline.

The clonotype was recovered from a human donor in a cohort sampled during active COVID-19. The sample was peripheral blood. The V gene is TRBV4-1, the J gene TRBJ1-2; 8 bases line up with TRBD1. This CDR3 is CASSQDRGQSYGYTF. Written as DNA, the CDR3 is TGCGCCAGCAGCCAAGACAGGGGGCAAAGCTATGGCTACACCTTC.